These 9 T cell receptor beta chains originate from one sample sequenced in a study of T cell repertoires in cytomegalovirus infection. MiXCR was run by TCRdb on the reads, yielding one entry per CDR3 protein. This sample yields about 830,000 distinct CDR3 sequences, of which about 31% are seen a single time; 12% belongs to the top ten. No antigen has been assigned to these receptors. Sequenced material: cultured CD8+ T cells from PBMCs, taken from culture after CMV antigen stimulation. The receptors were gathered from a human donor in good health (CMV status not recorded). Some clones in this sample may be carry-over from other donors' samples.

This clonotype is a singleton in its sample. CDR3 region: CATSTGAAGELFF. The CDR3 nucleotides read TGTGCCACCAGCACCGGGGCGGCCGGGGAGCTGTTTTTT. This sequence joins TRBV15 and TRBJ2-2, with D perhaps matching TRBD1 or TRBD2 (5 bases each). The V gene lost 4 bases and the J gene lost 6 bases, with 9 bases spanning the gap. The CDR3 contains 13 residues. Germline CDR1 reads LNHNV; CDR2 reads YYDKDF (reference sequence).

The V gene is TRBV20-1, the J gene TRBJ2-7, with 9 bases lining up with TRBD1. V shed 5 bases and J 7 bases; nucleotides not matched to a gene: 9. From germline, CDR1 is DFQATT and CDR2 SNEGSKA (reference sequence). This CDR3 comprises 13 residues. Here the CDR3 DNA reads TGCAGTGCTCTACCGGGACAGGGTCGGGAGCAGTACGTC. Its protein is CSALPGQGREQYV.

The chain combines TRBV12-3 or TRBV12-4 with TRBJ1-1, with D unresolved. The germline V and J ends were trimmed by 4 bases and 3 bases, with 15 bases remaining between them. CDR3 length equals 15 residues. The CDR3 sequence is CASSSPDRRDTEAFF. The CDR3 bases are TGTGCCAGCAGTTCGCCGGATCGTAGGGACACTGAAGCTTTCTTT.

About this clonotype itself: This CDR3 is missing its conserved last phenylalanine or tryptophan, likely due to a read error. The gene calls are TRBV6-1 and TRBJ2-3; D call uncertain. V lost 6 bases and J lost 0, with 7 bases in between. The CDR3 is 13 residues long. The germline V gene has CDR1 MNHNS and CDR2 SASEGT. CDR3 residues: CASRGLSTDTQYL. The CDR3 DNA reads as TGTGCCAGCAGGGGCTTGAGCACAGATACGCAGTATTTG.

The chain joins TRBV2 to TRBJ2-3, with TRBD2 identical over 7 bases. This CDR3 has 16 residues. Germline V lookup: CDR1 SNHLY, CDR2 FYNNEI. V gave up 1 base and J gave up 2 bases; unmatched junction bases: 6. The CDR3 protein is CASSEGDYPHTDTQYF. The DNA of the CDR3 is TGTGCCAGCAGTGAAGGGGACTACCCACACACAGATACGCAGTATTTT.

In its sample, this clonotype was seen a few times. This chain links TRBV6-1 with TRBJ1-1, with TRBD1 as a possible D gene (5 bases). The CDR3 is 15 residues long. V was trimmed by 0 bases and J by 0 bases, leaving 8 bases between them. The V gene's germline CDR1 is MNHNS and CDR2 SASEGT. CDR3 nucleotides: TGTGCCAGCAGTGAAGCGCAGGGTATGAACACTGAAGCTTTCTTT. Translation gives CASSEAQGMNTEAFF.

The chain uses TRBV6-8 and TRBJ1-1, with D maybe TRBD1 (6 bases). V lost 4 bases, J lost 5 bases, and 17 bases lay in between. The CDR3 is 15 residues long. Germline lookup yields CDR1 MNHGY and CDR2 SAAAGT. The CDR3 DNA reads as TGTGCCAGCAGTTGGGGCTCAGGGGAAGAGACTGAAGCTTTCTTT. This gives the protein CASSWGSGEETEAFF.

This clonotype was seen repeatedly, ten times or more. The CDR3 sequence is CASSFATPLSGVGETQYF. Here the CDR3 DNA reads TGTGCCAGCAGCTTCGCTACACCTCTGTCGGGGGTCGGTGAGACCCAGTACTTC. The chain couples TRBV7-8 to TRBJ2-5; TRBD2 is a possible D gene (6 bases). The V and J ends lost 3 bases and 5 bases respectively, with 25 bases between them. The germline CDR1 and CDR2 sequences are SGHVS and FQNEAQ. The CDR3 runs 18 residues.

Only a few counts were recorded for this clonotype. The chain uses TRBV4-1 and TRBJ2-6; unclear D gene. Germline lookup yields CDR1 MGHRA and CDR2 YSYEKL. This CDR3 is built from 15 residues. V gave up 3 bases and J gave up 1 base, with 7 bases separating them. Here the CDR3 DNA reads TGCGCCAGCAGCCAGCTCCTATCTGGGGCCAACGTCCTGACTTTC. Translated: CASSQLLSGANVLTF.